The rows below give T cell receptor beta chains drawn from one sample of a study of shared clonotypes between healthy human individuals. TCRdb's copy holds only in-frame clones and misses some; the assay was immunoSEQ multiplex PCR. The sample lists 2 million to 2.5 million clones; about 92% were seen once. Specimen: naive CD4+ T cells from PBMCs. The receptors were gathered from a man in his late teens or twenties in good health. Some clones in this sample may be carry-over from other donors' samples. The CDR3 runs from the conserved cysteine through the conserved F or W. Each record gives: clone size, D gene, V gene, J gene, CDR3 protein, CDR3 DNA. The D gene is left open where the match is weak. A row's size may be missing; if present it is once, few, many or a size class.

clone_size: -
d_call: TRBD1
v_call: TRBV5-1
j_call: TRBJ2-7
cdr3_aa: CASSRTGQGVYEQYF
cdr3_nt: TGCGCCAGCAGCAGAACGGGACAGGGGGTTTACGAGCAGTACTTC

clone_size: -
d_call: TRBD2
v_call: TRBV6-5
j_call: TRBJ2-2
cdr3_aa: CASSYLSGRASGELFF
cdr3_nt: TGTGCCAGCAGTTACTTAAGCGGGAGGGCCTCCGGGGAGCTGTTTTTT

clone_size: -
d_call: TRBD2
v_call: TRBV6-5
j_call: TRBJ2-7
cdr3_aa: CASSRQAGGNYEQYF
cdr3_nt: TGTGCCAGCAGTCGCCAAGCGGGAGGGAACTACGAGCAGTACTTC

clone_size: -
d_call: TRBD2
v_call: TRBV7-3
j_call: TRBJ2-3
cdr3_aa: CASSPTSGSTDTQYF
cdr3_nt: TGTGCCAGCAGCCCCACTAGCGGGAGCACAGATACGCAGTATTTT

clone_size: -
d_call: -
v_call: TRBV27
j_call: TRBJ1-5
cdr3_aa: CASSLRRGAVNQPQHF
cdr3_nt: TGTGCCAGCAGTTTACGGCGGGGGGCCGTAAATCAGCCCCAGCATTTT

clone_size: -
d_call: -
v_call: TRBV5-1
j_call: TRBJ1-2
cdr3_aa: CASSEDSNYGYTF
cdr3_nt: TGCGCCAGCAGCGAAGACAGTAACTATGGCTACACCTTC

clone_size: -
d_call: TRBD2
v_call: TRBV4-3
j_call: TRBJ2-3
cdr3_aa: CASSQEASGRNLAYTQYF
cdr3_nt: TGCGCCAGCAGCCAAGAGGCTAGCGGGAGGAATTTAGCGTATACGCAGTATTTT

clone_size: once
d_call: TRBD2
v_call: TRBV5-5
j_call: TRBJ2-5
cdr3_aa: CASSRGNSGIQETQYF
cdr3_nt: TGTGCCAGCAGCCGGGGTAATAGCGGGATACAAGAGACCCAGTACTTC

clone_size: once
d_call: -
v_call: TRBV2
j_call: TRBJ2-3
cdr3_aa: CASTLALSTDTQYF
cdr3_nt: TGTGCCAGCACCCTAGCGCTAAGCACAGATACGCAGTATTTT

clone_size: -
d_call: TRBD2
v_call: TRBV18
j_call: TRBJ2-1
cdr3_aa: CASSPGWDYSYNEQFF
cdr3_nt: TGTGCCAGCTCACCTGGTTGGGACTACTCCTACAATGAGCAGTTCTTC

clone_size: -
d_call: TRBD2
v_call: TRBV9
j_call: TRBJ2-1
cdr3_aa: CASSVYSGSSNNEQFF
cdr3_nt: TGTGCCAGCAGCGTTTATAGCGGGAGTAGCAACAATGAGCAGTTCTTC

clone_size: -
d_call: TRBD1
v_call: TRBV2
j_call: TRBJ2-7
cdr3_aa: CASSEGRAGGSYEQYF
cdr3_nt: TGTGCCAGCAGTGAGGGAAGGGCAGGGGGTTCCTACGAGCAGTACTTC

clone_size: -
d_call: -
v_call: TRBV18
j_call: TRBJ2-7
cdr3_aa: CASSGSGPYEQYF
cdr3_nt: TGTGCCAGCTCAGGGAGCGGCCCCTACGAGCAGTACTTC

clone_size: -
d_call: -
v_call: TRBV25-1
j_call: TRBJ1-2
cdr3_aa: CASSDQGTANYGYTF
cdr3_nt: TGTGCCAGCAGTGACCAAGGGACGGCGAACTATGGCTACACCTTC

clone_size: -
d_call: -
v_call: TRBV19
j_call: TRBJ1-2
cdr3_aa: CASSIDHRSFYGYTF
cdr3_nt: TGTGCCAGTAGTATAGATCACCGATCTTTCTATGGCTACACCTTC

clone_size: -
d_call: -
v_call: TRBV5-1
j_call: TRBJ1-1
cdr3_aa: CASSSQGFTEAFF
cdr3_nt: TGCGCCAGCAGCTCACAGGGCTTCACTGAAGCTTTCTTT

clone_size: -
d_call: -
v_call: TRBV19
j_call: TRBJ1-1
cdr3_aa: CASRPRGRFTANTEAFF
cdr3_nt: TGTGCCAGTAGGCCGAGGGGCAGGTTTACTGCGAACACTGAAGCTTTCTTT

clone_size: -
d_call: -
v_call: TRBV5-1
j_call: TRBJ2-1
cdr3_aa: CASSLVGGQQFF
cdr3_nt: TGCGCCAGCAGCTTGGTTGGGGGTCAACAGTTCTTC

clone_size: -
d_call: -
v_call: TRBV11-2
j_call: TRBJ2-7
cdr3_aa: CASRPFGTGRTGQYF
cdr3_nt: TGTGCCAGCAGGCCCTTTGGGACGGGACGTACGGGGCAGTACTTC

clone_size: -
d_call: -
v_call: TRBV7-8
j_call: TRBJ2-2
cdr3_aa: CASSLRGAGTGELFF
cdr3_nt: TGTGCCAGCAGCCTTAGGGGCGCAGGGACCGGGGAGCTGTTTTTT

clone_size: -
d_call: -
v_call: TRBV7-2
j_call: TRBJ2-5
cdr3_aa: CASSLVGFHEETQYF
cdr3_nt: TGTGCCAGCAGCTTAGTAGGCTTTCACGAAGAGACCCAGTACTTC

clone_size: -
d_call: -
v_call: TRBV28
j_call: TRBJ2-7
cdr3_aa: CASRLSSYEQYF
cdr3_nt: TGTGCCAGCAGGCTCTCCTCCTACGAGCAGTACTTC

clone_size: -
d_call: -
v_call: TRBV27
j_call: TRBJ2-7
cdr3_aa: CASSLKARGYEQYF
cdr3_nt: TGTGCCAGCAGTTTAAAGGCTAGAGGGTACGAGCAGTACTTC

clone_size: once
d_call: -
v_call: TRBV19
j_call: TRBJ2-7
cdr3_aa: CASSTPSYEQYF
cdr3_nt: TGTGCCAGTAGTACCCCATCCTACGAGCAGTACTTC

clone_size: -
d_call: TRBD2
v_call: TRBV7-7
j_call: TRBJ2-1
cdr3_aa: CASSVLAGPYNEQFF
cdr3_nt: TGTGCCAGCAGCGTTCTAGCGGGACCCTACAATGAGCAGTTCTTC

clone_size: -
d_call: -
v_call: TRBV15
j_call: TRBJ1-4
cdr3_aa: CATSREEGRHEKLFF
cdr3_nt: TGTGCCACCAGCAGAGAGGAGGGGCGGCATGAAAAACTGTTTTTT

clone_size: once
d_call: -
v_call: TRBV7-9
j_call: TRBJ2-3
cdr3_aa: CASSSDKSTDTQYF
cdr3_nt: TGTGCCAGCAGCTCGGACAAAAGCACAGATACGCAGTATTTT

clone_size: -
d_call: -
v_call: TRBV15
j_call: TRBJ2-5
cdr3_aa: CATSSQGKELKETQYF
cdr3_nt: TGTGCCACCAGCAGCCAGGGAAAGGAGTTGAAAGAGACCCAGTACTTC

clone_size: -
d_call: -
v_call: TRBV4-1
j_call: TRBJ2-5
cdr3_aa: CASSQDLRPGSETQYF
cdr3_nt: TGCGCCAGCAGCCAAGATCTTAGGCCCGGCTCGGAGACCCAGTACTTC

clone_size: -
d_call: TRBD1
v_call: TRBV28
j_call: TRBJ2-7
cdr3_aa: CASSLTGLNYEQYF
cdr3_nt: TGTGCCAGCAGCCTGACAGGGCTGAATTACGAGCAGTACTTC

clone_size: -
d_call: TRBD1
v_call: TRBV7-6
j_call: TRBJ2-6
cdr3_aa: CASSARWTGAISGANVLTF
cdr3_nt: TGTGCCAGCAGCGCCCGCTGGACAGGAGCAATCTCTGGGGCCAACGTCCTGACTTTC

clone_size: once
d_call: TRBD1
v_call: TRBV5-1
j_call: TRBJ1-2
cdr3_aa: CASSPRDRNYGYTF
cdr3_nt: TGCGCCAGCAGCCCCCGGGACAGGAACTATGGCTACACCTTC

clone_size: -
d_call: -
v_call: TRBV6-1
j_call: TRBJ2-5
cdr3_aa: CASSEAGRGLGGETQYF
cdr3_nt: TGTGCCAGCAGTGAAGCGGGGCGGGGGCTGGGAGGAGAGACCCAGTACTTC

clone_size: -
d_call: -
v_call: TRBV6-5
j_call: TRBJ2-7
cdr3_aa: CASSFAHSTFYEQYF
cdr3_nt: TGTGCCAGCAGTTTCGCTCACAGCACATTCTACGAGCAGTACTTC

clone_size: -
d_call: -
v_call: TRBV7-8
j_call: TRBJ1-2
cdr3_aa: CASSLVGLIFYGYTF
cdr3_nt: TGTGCCAGCAGCTTAGTGGGACTTATATTCTATGGCTACACCTTC

clone_size: few
d_call: TRBD1
v_call: TRBV2
j_call: TRBJ1-1
cdr3_aa: CASSPQGADTEAFF
cdr3_nt: TGTGCCAGCTCACCTCAGGGGGCGGACACTGAAGCTTTCTTT

clone_size: -
d_call: -
v_call: TRBV6-1
j_call: TRBJ2-1
cdr3_aa: CASSEALGGSEQFF
cdr3_nt: TGTGCCAGCAGTGAAGCTCTGGGTGGGAGTGAGCAGTTCTTC

clone_size: -
d_call: TRBD2
v_call: TRBV11-2
j_call: TRBJ2-5
cdr3_aa: CASSRIGGKETQYF
cdr3_nt: TGTGCCAGCAGCCGAATCGGGGGGAAAGAGACCCAGTACTTC

clone_size: -
d_call: TRBD1
v_call: TRBV5-8
j_call: TRBJ2-4
cdr3_aa: CASRGQGVIAKNIQYF
cdr3_nt: TGTGCCAGCAGAGGACAGGGGGTAATAGCCAAAAACATTCAGTACTTC

clone_size: -
d_call: TRBD1
v_call: TRBV6-4
j_call: TRBJ1-2
cdr3_aa: CASRAEQGPGYGYTF
cdr3_nt: TGTGCCAGCAGAGCCGAACAGGGGCCCGGCTATGGCTACACCTTC

clone_size: -
d_call: -
v_call: TRBV5-5
j_call: TRBJ2-7
cdr3_aa: CASSLRLAGKYEQYF
cdr3_nt: TGTGCCAGCAGCTTGAGGTTGGCCGGAAAGTACGAGCAGTACTTC

clone_size: once
d_call: -
v_call: TRBV9
j_call: TRBJ2-7
cdr3_aa: CASSVSGVEFDEQYF
cdr3_nt: TGTGCCAGCAGCGTTTCAGGGGTTGAGTTTGACGAGCAGTACTTC

clone_size: -
d_call: -
v_call: TRBV7-9
j_call: TRBJ1-1
cdr3_aa: CASSLQWGAGGTEAFF
cdr3_nt: TGTGCCAGCAGCTTACAGTGGGGAGCCGGCGGCACTGAAGCTTTCTTT

clone_size: few
d_call: -
v_call: TRBV7-6
j_call: TRBJ2-2
cdr3_aa: CASSSLGDPSTGELFF
cdr3_nt: TGTGCCAGCAGCTCCCTGGGCGACCCCAGCACCGGGGAGCTGTTTTTT

clone_size: -
d_call: -
v_call: TRBV7-3
j_call: TRBJ2-7
cdr3_aa: CASSLLSGDEQYF
cdr3_nt: TGTGCCAGCAGCTTGCTGTCCGGCGACGAGCAGTACTTC